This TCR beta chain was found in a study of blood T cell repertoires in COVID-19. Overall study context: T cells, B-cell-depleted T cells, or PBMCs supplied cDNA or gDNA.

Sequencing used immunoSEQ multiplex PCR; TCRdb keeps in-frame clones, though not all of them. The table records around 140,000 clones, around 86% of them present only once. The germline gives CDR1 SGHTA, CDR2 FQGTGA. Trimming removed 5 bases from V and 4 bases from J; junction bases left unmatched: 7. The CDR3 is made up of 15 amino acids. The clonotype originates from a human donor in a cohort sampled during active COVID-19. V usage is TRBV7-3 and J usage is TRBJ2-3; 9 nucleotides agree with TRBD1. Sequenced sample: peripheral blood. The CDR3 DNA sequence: TGTGCCAGCAGCCCACAGGGGGCGCGAGCAGATACGCAGTATTTT. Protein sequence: CASSPQGARADTQYF. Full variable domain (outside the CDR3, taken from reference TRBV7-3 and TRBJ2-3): GAGVSQTPSNKVTEKGKYVELRCDPISGHTALYWYRQSLGQGPEFLIYFQGTGAADDSGLPNDRFFAVRPEGSVSTLKIQRTERGDSAVYLCASSPQGARADTQYFGPGTRLTVL.